Below, 8 T cell receptor beta chains from the same sample are listed, as sequenced in a study of a mutant IDH1 vaccine in newly diagnosed glioma. Time point here: baseline, week 1 (first vaccination visit). Treatment defined: pre-vaccination baseline after standard-of-care therapy. TCRdb's table, derived via immunoSEQ multiplex PCR, lists solely in-frame clones and lacks some. The table lists 20,000 to 25,000 clones, 93% of them singletons. Sample: PBMCs, taken from a glioma patient treated with radiotherapy, temozolomide or both. These receptors all stem from a man aged 35 to 55 with glioma.

The chain combines TRBV18 with TRBJ2-3; 7 bases align to TRBD2. In germline, CDR1 is KGHSH, CDR2 LQKENI. Germline trimming cut 5 bases from V and 3 bases from J; bases unmatched to any gene: 2. The CDR3 consists of 13 residues. For the CDR3, the DNA is TGTGCCAGCTCATCCGGGGGGACAGATACGCAGTATTTT. Translation gives CASSSGGTDTQYF.

This chain links TRBV5-6 with TRBJ1-6; D not resolved. In germline, CDR1 is SGHDT, CDR2 YYEEEE. The CDR3 spans 16 residues. Between the trimmed V and J ends, which lost 0 bases and 7 bases, there was a span of 14 bases. CDR3 DNA sequence: TGTGCCAGCAGCTTGGGGGAATGGGGTTGGAATTCACCCCTCCACTTT. This codes for CASSLGEWGWNSPLHF.

This chain joins TRBV9 and TRBJ1-3; no definite D call. The CDR3 is 15 amino acids. Germline values: CDR1 SGDLS, CDR2 YYNGEE. V lost 0 bases, J lost 0 bases, and 7 bases lay in between. The CDR3 here is CASSVGSVSGNTIYF. The CDR3 DNA follows: TGTGCCAGCAGCGTAGGGTCGGTCTCTGGAAACACCATATATTTT.

The chain links TRBV19 to TRBJ1-2; 7 positions agree with TRBD1. The trim removed 11 bases at V and 3 bases at J, leaving 9 bases unmatched. This CDR3 is built from 13 residues. Germline V CDR1 and CDR2: LNHDA, SQIVND (reference sequence). The CDR3 DNA sequence: TGTGCCCCTAGACAGGGACATGACTATGGCTACACCTTC. Translated, it gives CAPRQGHDYGYTF.

This rearrangement joins TRBV7-2 to TRBJ1-5; D gene ambiguous. The CDR3 is 13 amino acids. CDR1 and CDR2 (germline): SGHTA, FQGNSA. Trimming removed 5 bases from V and 5 bases from J, with 10 bases in between. The CDR3 sequence is CASSPWIDQPQHF. In nucleotides, the CDR3 is TGTGCCAGCAGCCCATGGATCGATCAGCCCCAGCATTTT.

A single count supports this clone. V is TRBV7-9 and J is TRBJ1-1; 9 nucleotides agree with TRBD1. This CDR3 spans 12 amino acids. Germline V gene sequence: CDR1 SEHNR, CDR2 FQNEAQ (reference sequence). V shed 6 bases and J 4 bases; nucleotides not matched to a gene: 0. CDR3 sequence: CASRTGGTEAFF. CDR3 DNA: TGTGCCAGCAGGACAGGGGGCACTGAAGCTTTCTTT.

The CDR3 protein is CASSLRRDTQYF. The CDR3, as DNA: TGTGCCAGCAGTTTAAGGAGGGATACGCAGTATTTT. The rearrangement joins TRBV27 to TRBJ2-3, with TRBD2 as a possible D gene (5 bases). The CDR3 covers 12 residues. V gave up 2 bases and J gave up 6 bases, with 6 bases separating them. The germline V gene has CDR1 MNHEY and CDR2 SMNVEV (reference sequence).

The V call is TRBV29-1, the J call TRBJ1-2; the D is unclear. The CDR3 is made up of 13 amino acids. Germline V lookup: CDR1 SQVTM, CDR2 ANQGSEA. V was shortened by 3 bases and J by 5 bases, with 13 bases between the two germline ends. This chain's CDR3 is CSVDRRAAYGYTF. The CDR3 bases are TGCAGCGTTGACAGGAGGGCTGCATATGGCTACACCTTC.